One and the same sample provided the 26 T cell receptor beta chains below, sequenced in a study of Ad26.COV2.S vaccination and SARS-CoV-2 variants. Treatment given: around 19 received Ad26.COV2.S at low or high dose, single or two shots; several received placebo; per-sample allocation not given. Sampling occurred on day 63 after the first vaccine or placebo injection. Clones were read by immunoSEQ multiplex PCR, and TCRdb kept only the in-frame ones, dropping some. The profile shows about 410,000 clones, around 85% of them singletons. The source was peripheral blood, collected in a trial of Ad26.COV2.S vaccine versus placebo. These receptors were obtained from a person between 18 and 65 years old who received the Ad26.COV2.S COVID-19 vaccine or a placebo.

The J gene is TRBJ1-4, the V gene TRBV30, with 9 bases fitting TRBD1. The length of the CDR3 is 13 residues. Trimming cost V 4 bases and J 5 bases; bases outside gene matches: 2. CDR1 and CDR2 from the germline V gene are GTSNPN and SVGIG (reference sequence). In nucleotides, the CDR3 is TGTGCCTGGACAGACAGGGGGAATGAAAAACTGTTTTTT. Translated: CAWTDRGNEKLFF.

The chain links TRBV7-6 to TRBJ2-3, with D unresolved. This CDR3 region has 12 residues. Trimming removed 3 bases at V and 8 bases at J, with 9 bases between. Germline V gene sequence: CDR1 SGHVS, CDR2 FNYEAQ. CDR3 region: CASSFMGGTQYF. CDR3 in DNA: TGTGCCAGCAGCTTTATGGGTGGTACGCAGTATTTT. Full variable domain (outside the CDR3, taken from reference TRBV7-6 and TRBJ2-3): GAGVSQSPRYKVTKRGQDVALRCDPISGHVSLYWYRQALGQGPEFLTYFNYEAQQDKSGLPNDRFSAERPEGSISTLTIQRTEQRDSAMYRCASSFMGGTQYFGPGTRLTVL.

This clone showed up just once. The chain carries TRBV11-2 and TRBJ2-7; 9 bases are a match to TRBD2. J was trimmed by 0 bases and V by 4 bases; bases with no gene match: 7. This CDR3 contains 16 residues. The germline V gene encodes CDR1 SGHAT and CDR2 FQNNGV. The CDR3 DNA is TGTGCCAGCAGCTCCCTAGCGGGGCGGAGCTCCTACGAGCAGTACTTC. It translates to CASSSLAGRSSYEQYF.

The rearrangement joins TRBV5-4 to TRBJ2-2, with 10 bases matching TRBD1. CDR3 size: 15 residues. CDR1 and CDR2 (germline): SGHNT, YYREEE (reference sequence). V gave up 3 bases and J gave up 7 bases; unmatched junction bases: 6. DNA of the CDR3: TGTGCCAGCAGCTCGGGACAGGGGAGGAACGGGGAGCTGTTTTTT. Protein product: CASSSGQGRNGELFF.

The rearrangement joins TRBV3-1 (or the pseudogene TRBV3-2) to TRBJ2-3; 12 bases map to TRBD2. This CDR3 spans 16 amino acids. CDR1 is LGHDT and CDR2 is YNNKEL in the germline V gene (reference sequence). J lost 3 bases, V lost 4 bases, and 5 bases had no gene match. The CDR3 DNA follows: TGTGCCAGCAGCCTGACTAGCGGGGGAACGACAGATACGCAGTATTTT. This encodes CASSLTSGGTTDTQYF.

The chain carries TRBV18 and TRBJ1-2; 7 bases align to TRBD1. V lost 3 bases to trimming and J lost 4 bases; unmatched junction nucleotides: 5. In germline, CDR1 is KGHSH, CDR2 LQKENI. The CDR3 length is 14 residues. The CDR3 DNA is TGTGCCAGCTCACCGGGACAGTCCTCCTATGGCTACACCTTC. Its protein is CASSPGQSSYGYTF.

The J gene is TRBJ1-3, the V gene TRBV11-2; no reliable D call. CDR1 SGHAT and CDR2 FQNNGV come from the germline V gene. The CDR3 covers 11 residues. V was trimmed by 2 bases and J by 9 bases, leaving 5 bases between them. CDR3 loop: CASSLYSTIYF. CDR3 coding DNA: TGTGCCAGCAGCTTATACAGCACCATATATTTT. Combining the CDR3 with reference TRBV11-2 and TRBJ1-3 gives the whole variable domain EAGVAQSPRYKIIEKRQSVAFWCNPISGHATLYWYQQILGQGPKLLIQFQNNGVVDDSQLPKDRFSAERLKGVDSTLKIQPAKLEDSAVYLCASSLYSTIYFGEGSWLTVV.

In its sample, this clone was seen once. The rearrangement uses TRBV3-1 (or the pseudogene TRBV3-2) and TRBJ1-2, with 8 bases identical to TRBD1. J gave up 7 bases and V 4 bases, and 11 bases lay outside the gene matches. CDR1 is LGHDT and CDR2 is YNNKEL in the germline V gene (reference sequence). The length of the CDR3 is 15 residues. The CDR3 region is CASSLVGQGLPGYTF. The CDR3 nucleotides read TGTGCCAGCAGCCTCGTAGGACAGGGATTGCCTGGCTACACCTTC.

This clone was detected only once. The rearrangement joins TRBV6-1 to TRBJ1-1; no reliable D call. V gave up 1 base and J gave up 6 bases, with 6 bases separating them. Germline CDR1 reads MNHNS; CDR2 reads SASEGT. The CDR3 totals 12 residues. The CDR3 bases are TGTGCCAGCAGTGAAGTTCGGCCTGAAGCTTTCTTT. Protein: CASSEVRPEAFF.

The rearrangement joins TRBV20-1 to TRBJ1-5; maybe TRBD1 (5 bases). The CDR3 length is 13 residues. Trimming removed 3 bases from V and 3 bases from J, with 9 bases in between. Germline V gene sequence: CDR1 DFQATT, CDR2 SNEGSKA (reference sequence). CDR3 sequence reads: CSASWDDNQPQHF. CDR3 sequence (DNA): TGCAGTGCTAGTTGGGACGACAATCAGCCCCAGCATTTT.

The V gene is TRBV5-4, the J gene TRBJ1-1, with TRBD1 as a possible D gene (5 bases). The CDR3 covers 14 residues. Germline values: CDR1 SGHNT, CDR2 YYREEE (reference sequence). Trimming took 0 bases from V and 3 from J, leaving 9 bases between them. The CDR3 protein is CASSLARGDTEAFF. CDR3 sequence (DNA): TGTGCCAGCAGCTTGGCGCGGGGCGACACTGAAGCTTTCTTT.

This clone has only one observation. The chain has TRBV5-6 and TRBJ1-5, with TRBD1 as a possible D gene (5 bases). This CDR3 spans 14 amino acids. V dropped 3 bases and J dropped 4 bases, with 11 bases sitting between them. CDR1 is SGHDT, CDR2 YYEEEE, per germline. In DNA form, the CDR3 reads TGTGCCAGCAGCTACTTTGGGGGAAATCAGCCCCAGCATTTT. It translates to CASSYFGGNQPQHF.

The rearrangement uses TRBV19 and TRBJ1-2; D remains unclear. CDR3 length equals 11 residues. Looked up from germline, CDR1 is LNHDA and CDR2 is SQIVND (reference sequence). Trimming left V 4 bases short and J 6 bases short, with 6 bases between. The CDR3 nucleotides read TGTGCCAGTAGTACTCTGGATGGCTACACCTTC. Translation: CASSTLDGYTF.

This chain links TRBV6-2 or TRBV6-3 with TRBJ2-2; no clear D. This CDR3 is built from 13 residues. V was trimmed by 6 bases and J by 2 bases, leaving 7 bases between them. Germline values: CDR1 MNHEY, CDR2 SVGEGT. CDR3 residues: CASSRPNTGELFF. In DNA, the CDR3 is TGTGCCAGCAGCAGACCTAACACCGGGGAGCTGTTTTTT.

This chain joins TRBV19 and TRBJ1-1; no clear D. The CDR3 covers 14 residues. V was trimmed by 8 bases and J by 0 bases, leaving 13 bases between them. Germline V gene sequence: CDR1 LNHDA, CDR2 SQIVND (reference sequence). The CDR3 is CASSADMMNTEAFF. CDR3 DNA: TGTGCCAGTTCAGCAGACATGATGAACACTGAAGCTTTCTTT.

Comment on this clone: The same CDR3 can be traced to other DNA sequences in this sample. The rearrangement uses TRBV5-5 and TRBJ2-1; 8 bases agree with TRBD1. From germline, CDR1 is SGHKS and CDR2 YYEKEE (reference sequence). The V gene end was trimmed by 2 bases and the J gene end by 5 bases; junction bases not matched to a gene: 6. The CDR3 is made up of 15 amino acids. CDR3 sequence reads: CASSFGQGVDNEQFF. In nucleotides, the CDR3 is TGTGCCAGCAGCTTTGGACAGGGTGTGGACAATGAGCAGTTCTTC.

The chain has TRBV5-4 and TRBJ2-1, with D unresolved. The CDR3 runs to 12 residues. Germline values: CDR1 SGHNT, CDR2 YYREEE (reference sequence). V was pared by 4 bases and J by 5 bases, with 7 bases between. The CDR3 protein is CASSAPNNEQFF. The CDR3, as DNA: TGTGCCAGCAGCGCGCCAAACAATGAGCAGTTCTTC.

The CDR3 nucleotides are TGTGCCTGGAGCAGCGGGGGGCCTGGGTATGAGCAGTTCTTC. It yields the protein CAWSSGGPGYEQFF. The rearrangement joins TRBV30 to TRBJ2-1, with 9 bases aligning to TRBD2. Germline trimming cut 3 bases from V and 8 bases from J; bases unmatched to any gene: 8. The V gene's germline CDR1 is GTSNPN and CDR2 SVGIG (reference sequence). The CDR3 extends over 14 amino acids.

This clone showed up just once. In DNA, the CDR3 is TGTGCCAGTAGTATTTATCACAGCCCCGATAGATATGGCTACACCTTC. As protein: CASSIYHSPDRYGYTF. This sequence joins TRBV19 and TRBJ1-2; D gene ambiguous. Trimming took 3 bases from V and 5 from J, leaving 19 bases between them. The germline CDR1 and CDR2 sequences are LNHDA and SQIVND (reference sequence). The CDR3 is made up of 16 amino acids. The variable domain in full, with the rest retrieved from reference TRBV19 and TRBJ1-2, is DGGITQSPKYLFRKEGQNVTLSCEQNLNHDAMYWYRQDPGQGLRLIYYSQIVNDFQKGDIAEGYSVSREKKESFPLTVTSAQKNPTAFYLCASSIYHSPDRYGYTFGSGTRLTVV.

The chain employs TRBV2 and TRBJ1-4, with TRBD1 matching 7 bases. Germline V gene lookup returns CDR1 SNHLY and CDR2 FYNNEI. The CDR3 consists of 13 residues. V lost 5 bases, J lost 7 bases, and 4 bases stayed unmatched. The DNA of the CDR3 is TGTGCCAGCAGTCGACAGGGTTTTGAAAAACTGTTTTTT. Translation: CASSRQGFEKLFF.

The V gene is TRBV30, the J gene TRBJ1-2, with 8 bases that match TRBD1. In germline, CDR1 is GTSNPN, CDR2 SVGIG (reference sequence). The CDR3 totals 13 residues. J was trimmed by 3 bases and V by 6 bases; bases with no gene match: 6. CDR3 sequence: CACYGQGDYGYTF. CDR3 DNA sequence: TGTGCCTGTTACGGACAGGGAGACTATGGCTACACCTTC.

The chain uses TRBV9 and TRBJ1-1; D not certain. Trimming removed 0 bases from V and 10 bases from J, with 16 bases in between. The CDR3 loop spans 14 amino acids. Germline-derived CDR1 and CDR2 are SGDLS and YYNGEE. CDR3 residues: CASSVATKGKGAFF. The CDR3 DNA follows: TGTGCCAGCAGCGTAGCTACGAAGGGAAAGGGAGCTTTCTTT. The full variable domain, its missing parts supplied by reference TRBV9 and TRBJ1-1, is DSGVTQTPKHLITATGQRVTLRCSPRSGDLSVYWYQQSLDQGLQFLIQYYNGEERAKGNILERFSAQQFPDLHSELNLSSLELGDSALYFCASSVATKGKGAFFGQGTRLTVV.

The V and J genes are TRBV4-1 and TRBJ1-6; D unresolved. The ends were cut back, 4 bases at V and 10 bases at J, with 14 bases in the middle. CDR1 is MGHRA, CDR2 YSYEKL, per germline. This CDR3 is 14 amino acids long. Written as DNA, the CDR3 is TGCGCCAGCAGCCCCGACCCGGTCGGGTCACCCCTCCACTTT. Its translation is CASSPDPVGSPLHF.

The chain carries TRBV6-5 and TRBJ1-4, with 10 bases identical to TRBD1. The germline V gene has CDR1 MNHEY and CDR2 SVGAGI. Trimming cost V 8 bases and J 7 bases; bases outside gene matches: 10. CDR3 length equals 15 residues. In nucleotides, the CDR3 is TGTGCCAGCTGTCCAAGACAGGGGGCGCGTGAAAAACTGTTTTTT. Translated, it gives CASCPRQGAREKLFF.

The V gene is TRBV12-3 or TRBV12-4, the J gene TRBJ2-3; TRBD2 agrees at 7 bases. The ends lost 8 bases at V and 2 bases at J; junction bases unmatched: 4. The CDR3 spans 13 residues. CDR3 sequence (DNA): TGTGCCAGCCTCGGGGGGAACACAGATACGCAGTATTTT. Encoded protein: CASLGGNTDTQYF.

The rearrangement uses TRBV5-6 and TRBJ2-1; the D is unclear. The CDR3 has 11 amino acids. Between the trimmed V and J ends, which lost 1 base and 7 bases, there was a span of 3 bases. Germline V gene data show CDR1 as SGHDT and CDR2 as YYEEEE. CDR3 DNA: TGTGCCAGCAGCTTGACAAATGAGCAGTTCTTC. It encodes CASSLTNEQFF.